Listed here are 25 T cell receptor beta chains from one sample, sequenced in a study of CD8+ T cells in alopecia areata. It was cDNA, reverse transcribed from extracted RNA, that served as the sequencing template. Profiled with immunoSEQ multiplex PCR; TCRdb holds only in-frame clones, not every one. Of under 250,000 clones in the sample, around 57% were seen once. Treatment defined: oral pan-JAK inhibitor, 5-10 mg twice daily. The material sequenced was CD4+ T cells sorted from blood, taken at week 4, from a patient treated with tofacitinib. All receptors derive from a human donor with alopecia areata.

The J gene is TRBJ1-1, the V gene TRBV27; no clear D gene. Germline-derived CDR1 and CDR2 are MNHEY and SMNVEV (reference sequence). This CDR3 region has 13 residues. Trimming took off 4 bases at V and 1 base at J, with 7 bases between the two ends. CDR3 sequence: CASSYRPNTEAFF. CDR3 sequence (DNA): TGTGCCAGCAGTTACCGACCGAACACTGAAGCTTTCTTT.

The V call is TRBV9, the J call TRBJ1-2, with a weak D call TRBD1 (5 bases). Germline CDR1 reads SGDLS; CDR2 reads YYNGEE. The CDR3 sequence is 13 residues long. Trimming removed 0 bases at V and 4 bases at J, with 7 bases between. CDR3 sequence reads: CASSVGGPYGYTF. CDR3 bases: TGTGCCAGCAGCGTAGGGGGACCCTATGGCTACACCTTC.

V and J are TRBV29-1 and TRBJ2-4, with 7 bases fitting TRBD1. The CDR3 is 14 amino acids. Germline assignment: CDR1 SQVTM and CDR2 ANQGSEA. Trimming took 5 bases from V and 7 from J; bases not matched to a gene: 11. This chain's CDR3 is CSVTGTADGNIQYF. The DNA for the CDR3 is TGCAGCGTTACCGGGACAGCGGACGGTAACATTCAGTACTTC.

This clone showed up just a few times. V gene TRBV29-1 combines with J gene TRBJ2-7, with D hard to call. Trimming shortened V by 7 bases and J by 3 bases, and 10 bases separated the two germline ends. The CDR3 loop spans 11 amino acids. Per germline, CDR1 SQVTM and CDR2 ANQGSEA. This CDR3 is CSAAVDYEQYF. The CDR3 region has the DNA TGCAGCGCCGCTGTGGACTACGAGCAGTACTTC.

V is TRBV27 and J is TRBJ2-2; a possible D gene is TRBD2 (6 bases). Germline CDR1 reads MNHEY; CDR2 reads SMNVEV (reference sequence). V was shortened by 2 bases and J by 7 bases, with 14 bases between the two germline ends. The CDR3 consists of 15 residues. The CDR3 coding sequence is TGTGCCAGCAGTTTAGGCCGAAGGGGAGGCGGGGAGCTGTTTTTT. Translation: CASSLGRRGGGELFF.

The chain has TRBV5-6 and TRBJ2-7; D is undetermined. V lost 4 bases and J 2 bases, leaving 13 bases between the germline ends. Germline loops: CDR1 SGHDT, CDR2 YYEEEE. There are 14 residues in the CDR3. The DNA of the CDR3 is TGTGCCAGCAGCCCCTATATGATAGCCTACGAGCAGTACTTC. Its translation is CASSPYMIAYEQYF.

The J gene is TRBJ2-3, the V gene TRBV4-3; D may be TRBD2 (5 bases). Germline loops: CDR1 LGHNA, CDR2 YSLEER. This CDR3 has 16 amino acids. With 4 bases removed from V and 6 bases from J, the gap between germline ends came to 20 bases. The CDR3 region has the DNA TGCGCCAGCAGCCGCCAGGCAGGTGCTAGCCTGGATACGCAGTATTTT. Translating gives CASSRQAGASLDTQYF.

The table lists this clone with a few counts. The rearrangement joins TRBV7-2 to TRBJ2-1, with D unresolved. CDR1 and CDR2 (germline): SGHTA, FQGNSA. The CDR3 length is 16 residues. Deletions cut 6 bases from V and 0 bases from J, with 15 bases between. This CDR3 is CASRYGPINSYNEQFF. CDR3 sequence (DNA): TGTGCCAGCAGATACGGACCGATAAACTCCTACAATGAGCAGTTCTTC.

The DNA of the CDR3 is TGTGCCTGGAGTAACCCCCAGAAGGCCCGGGGCTACACCTTC. Amino acid sequence: CAWSNPQKARGYTF. V gene TRBV30 combines with J gene TRBJ1-2; D is ambiguous. Germline V gene lookup returns CDR1 GTSNPN and CDR2 SVGIG (reference sequence). The V gene lost 2 bases and the J gene lost 8 bases, with 18 bases spanning the gap. The CDR3 loop spans 14 amino acids.

This clone was seen more than once but under ten times. In the same sample, other DNA sequences code for this CDR3. This rearrangement joins TRBV30 to TRBJ2-5; TRBD2 might be the D (5 bases). Germline CDR1 GTSNPN, CDR2 SVGIG (reference sequence). This CDR3 spans 10 amino acids. V was trimmed by 5 bases and J by 5 bases, leaving 6 bases between them. The CDR3 nucleotides read TGTGCCTGGGGCGGGGAGACCCAGTACTTC. This sequence encodes CAWGGETQYF.

The rearrangement joins TRBV11-2 to TRBJ1-2; 10 bases fit TRBD1. V lost 6 bases and J lost 7; bases outside the gene matches: 8. Germline lookup yields CDR1 SGHAT and CDR2 FQNNGV. The CDR3 covers 14 residues. The CDR3 loop reads CASRPPGQGPGYTF. CDR3 nucleotides: TGTGCCAGCAGACCACCGGGACAGGGGCCTGGCTACACCTTC. The full variable domain, completed using reference TRBV11-2 and TRBJ1-2, is EAGVAQSPRYKIIEKRQSVAFWCNPISGHATLYWYQQILGQGPKLLIQFQNNGVVDDSQLPKDRFSAERLKGVDSTLKIQPAKLEDSAVYLCASRPPGQGPGYTFGSGTRLTVV.

The genes are TRBV6-6 and TRBJ1-2, with 7 bases that match TRBD1. CDR1 MNHNY and CDR2 SVGAGI come from the germline V gene (reference sequence). Losses at the gene ends were 5 bases for V and 8 bases for J; bases not matched to a gene: 11. The CDR3 runs 14 residues. The CDR3 reads CASSPRQGRQGYTF. The CDR3 coding sequence is TGTGCCAGCAGTCCTCGACAGGGAAGGCAGGGCTACACCTTC.

The gene calls are TRBV30 and TRBJ1-2; no clear D. The CDR3 runs to 12 residues. The V gene's germline CDR1 is GTSNPN and CDR2 SVGIG (reference sequence). Trimming took 1 base from V and 1 from J, leaving 4 bases between them. CDR3 residues: CAWSENNYGYTF. The CDR3 nucleotides read TGTGCCTGGAGTGAGAATAACTATGGCTACACCTTC.

In regard to this clone: The same CDR3 is also encoded by other DNA sequences in this sample. The J gene is TRBJ1-2, the V gene TRBV29-1; D is undetermined. From germline, CDR1 is SQVTM and CDR2 ANQGSEA. The CDR3 has 10 residues. Trimming shortened V by 3 bases and J by 5 bases, and 4 bases separated the two germline ends. CDR3 loop: CSVDGYGYTF. The CDR3 coding sequence is TGCAGCGTTGACGGGTATGGCTACACCTTC.

V is TRBV5-6 and J is TRBJ2-1; either TRBD1 or TRBD2 may fit D (6 bases each). This CDR3 region has 15 residues. Germline values: CDR1 SGHDT, CDR2 YYEEEE. V shed 0 bases and J shed 7 bases, with 14 bases lying between them. The CDR3 coding sequence is TGTGCCAGCAGCTTGGCACGGGGGCCGGGGAATGAGCAGTTCTTC. Its protein is CASSLARGPGNEQFF.

This clone has a handful of counts. V is TRBV30 and J is TRBJ1-2, with D perhaps TRBD1 (6 bases). CDR1 and CDR2 (germline): GTSNPN, SVGIG (reference sequence). V lost 3 bases, J lost 2 bases, and 16 bases lay in between. This CDR3 comprises 15 residues. The CDR3 spells CAWRIQGLSNYGYTF. Written as DNA, the CDR3 is TGTGCCTGGAGAATACAGGGATTATCAAACTATGGCTACACCTTC.

This clone was seen repeatedly, ten times or more. The chain carries TRBV7-8 and TRBJ2-3, with TRBD2 matching 8 bases. Trimming took 1 base from V and 5 from J; bases not matched to a gene: 5. Germline CDR1 is SGHVS and CDR2 is FQNEAQ. This CDR3 region has 15 residues. The CDR3 sequence is CASSLDGGAGDTQYF. The CDR3 bases are TGTGCCAGCAGCTTAGACGGGGGGGCCGGAGATACGCAGTATTTT.

In this sample, this clone turned up once. The sample contains more than one DNA sequence encoding this CDR3. The chain is built from TRBV29-1 and TRBJ1-5; the D is unclear. Germline assignment: CDR1 SQVTM and CDR2 ANQGSEA. This CDR3 spans 13 amino acids. V gave up 6 bases and J gave up 3 bases, with 12 bases separating them. The CDR3 region is CSVGDGANQPQHF. The CDR3 DNA sequence: TGCAGCGTCGGAGACGGCGCCAATCAGCCCCAGCATTTT.

The chain is built from TRBV29-1 and TRBJ2-7; 7 bases are shared with TRBD1. V shed 7 bases and J 3 bases; nucleotides not matched to a gene: 3. CDR1 and CDR2 (germline): SQVTM, ANQGSEA. CDR3 length equals 11 residues. The CDR3 nucleotides are TGCAGCGCAAGGGACAGCTACGAGCAGTACTTC. Translation: CSARDSYEQYF.

The chain combines TRBV4-3 with TRBJ2-7, with 10 bases identical to TRBD1. CDR1 and CDR2 from the germline V gene are LGHNA and YSLEER. The J segment lost 3 bases and the V segment lost 1 base, leaving 3 bases of the junction unmatched. The CDR3 spans 15 residues. The CDR3 loop reads CASSQGDRGLYEQYF. The CDR3 DNA sequence: TGCGCCAGCAGCCAAGGAGACAGGGGGCTCTACGAGCAGTACTTC.

The chain uses TRBV6-5 and TRBJ1-1; 7 nucleotides align to TRBD1. V shed 5 bases, J shed 11 bases, and the junction held 8 bases outside the gene matches. Germline loops: CDR1 MNHEY, CDR2 SVGAGI. This CDR3 comprises 12 residues. In DNA, the CDR3 is TGTGCCAGCAGTCGGGACAGATTTGAGGCTTTCTTT. Translation gives CASSRDRFEAFF.

This chain links TRBV27 with TRBJ2-3; TRBD2 matches 8 bases. Trimming removed 5 bases from V and 0 bases from J; junction bases left unmatched: 4. CDR3 size: 15 residues. CDR1 and CDR2 (germline): MNHEY, SMNVEV (reference sequence). Here the CDR3 DNA reads TGTGCCAGCAGTGGCGGGGGGCTTAGCACAGATACGCAGTATTTT. Amino acids: CASSGGGLSTDTQYF.

This clone came up a few times. The genes are TRBV30 and TRBJ2-7, with TRBD1 matching 8 bases. The V gene end was trimmed by 2 bases and the J gene end by 4 bases; junction bases not matched to a gene: 7. The CDR3 sequence is 14 residues long. Germline V gene data show CDR1 as GTSNPN and CDR2 as SVGIG (reference sequence). In nucleotides, the CDR3 is TGTGCCTGGAGTAAAGCAGGGGGCGGGTACGAGCAGTACTTC. Its protein is CAWSKAGGGYEQYF. Complete variable domain (other parts from reference TRBV30 and TRBJ2-7): SQTIHQWPATLVQPVGSPLSLECTVEGTSNPNLYWYRQAAGRGLQLLFYSVGIGQISSEVPQNLSASRPQDRQFILSSKKLLLSDSGFYLCAWSKAGGGYEQYFGPGTRLTVT.

The V gene is TRBV6-6, the J gene TRBJ1-5, with D perhaps matching TRBD1 (5 bases). Trimming removed 0 bases at V and 6 bases at J, with 15 bases between. This CDR3 comprises 16 residues. Germline V CDR1 and CDR2: MNHNY, SVGAGI (reference sequence). The CDR3 reads CASSYSNDPGGQPQHF. Here the CDR3 DNA reads TGTGCCAGCAGTTACTCGAATGACCCGGGGGGTCAGCCCCAGCATTTT.

The chain links TRBV5-1 to TRBJ1-4; 8 bases are shared with TRBD1. The V gene end was trimmed by 4 bases and the J gene end by 10 bases; junction bases not matched to a gene: 6. This CDR3 is built from 13 residues. Germline V gene lookup returns CDR1 SGHRS and CDR2 YFSETQ. As DNA, the CDR3 is TGCGCCAGCAGCCACGGACAGGGAGGAAAACTGTTTTTT. It encodes CASSHGQGGKLFF.